Given below is one TCR beta chain in context. This CDR3 spans 15 amino acids. Germline V gene lookup returns CDR1 SNHLY and CDR2 FYNNEI. The data are from a study of T cells expressing NK-cell markers. Reanalyzing the 5' RACE reads, TCRdb keeps one entry per CDR3 protein, without DNA. In all, the sample yields 500,000 to 700,000 distinct CDR3 sequences. V gene TRBV2 combines with J gene TRBJ2-1; the TCRdb call, TRBD2, lacks DNA for checking. The clonotype comes from a man younger than 35 in good health. The sample comprised blood T cells: a sorted CD56 or NKG2C T cell subset, CD4+ or CD8+ T cells, or bulk PBMC T cells (not recorded which). The CDR3 reads CASRRLVLPDNEQFF.